This record covers a single TCR beta chain. The antigen is not known. This CDR3 contains 15 residues. J lost 2 bases, V lost 5 bases, and 7 bases had no gene match. CDR1 and CDR2 from the germline V gene are SEHNR and FQNEAQ (reference sequence). The data were obtained in a study of blood T cells in healthy people across ages. Through a sample-barcoded 5' primer and a J-beta primer mix, a second PCR was run for roughly 6 to 11 cycles. Using its own MiXCR run on the 5' RACE reads, TCRdb lists one record per CDR3 protein. The sample contains 1.5 million to 2 million distinct CDR3 sequences, approximately 30% of which appear only once. General observations from the study: Long-lived donors had more naive CD4+ cells and higher diversity than aged donors. Older age coincided with a roughly linear decline in TCR beta diversity per million T cells.

The V and J genes are TRBV7-9 and TRBJ2-3, with 7 bases matching TRBD2. The clonotype was recovered from a woman between 25 and 40 years old in good health. The sample taken for sequencing was blood. Here the CDR3 DNA reads TGTGCCAGCAGCCGGGGGGACGGCGTCACAGATACGCAGTATTTT. Its translation is CASSRGDGVTDTQYF. The full variable domain, with the rest looked up from reference TRBV7-9 and TRBJ2-3, is DTGVSQNPRHKITKRGQNVTFRCDPISEHNRLYWYRQTLGQGPEFLTYFQNEAQLEKSRLLSDRFSAERPKGSFSTLEIQRTEQGDSAMYLCASSRGDGVTDTQYFGPGTRLTVL.